Sequencing of this T cell receptor (beta chain) was carried out in a study of blood T cell repertoires in COVID-19. Study summary: Acute-phase and convalescent COVID-19 samples originated in the United States, Italy and Spain. Sources were T cells, B-cell-depleted T cells, or PBMCs; the material itself was cDNA or gDNA.

Seattle cases were enrolled at active infection and followed longitudinally. Source study methods: Using reference gene primer amplification, nucleated cell counts were estimated. Here immunoSEQ multiplex PCR was the method, and the copy in TCRdb shows in-frame clones only, minus some. Clonal size and the V and J genes are those of that table, whereas D and trimming came from the DNA. This table holds 390,000 or so clones, roughly 90% found once. This CDR3 contains 14 residues. Looked up from germline, CDR1 is SGHVS and CDR2 is FNYEAQ. The V gene lost 1 base and the J gene lost 5 bases, with 10 bases spanning the gap.

This chain links TRBV7-6 with TRBJ2-3, with a weak D call TRBD2 (6 bases). This TCR came from a woman aged 25 to 39 with COVID-19, enrolled during active disease. Material for sequencing was peripheral blood. This chain's CDR3 is CASSLGVAEDTQYF. The CDR3 DNA sequence: TGTGCCAGCAGCTTAGGAGTAGCGGAAGATACGCAGTATTTT.